The source of this TCR beta chain is a study of blood T cell repertoires in COVID-19. Study at large: Sources were T cells, B-cell-depleted T cells, or PBMCs; the material itself was cDNA or gDNA.

Original processing methods: Amplification from reference gene primers served as the basis for estimated nucleated cell counts. The table came from immunoSEQ multiplex PCR; TCRdb's copy has only in-frame clones and leaves some out. V and J calls and clone size are copied from that table; D and trimming were computed from the DNA. The sample has 40,000 to 45,000 clones; more than 90% are singletons. The V gene lost 1 base and the J gene lost 7 bases, with 6 bases spanning the gap. CDR1 and CDR2 from the germline V gene are SGHNT and YYREEE (reference sequence). CDR3 length: 12 residues. Sequencing was carried out using peripheral blood. V and J are TRBV5-4 and TRBJ2-1; possibly TRBD2 for D (5 bases). The receptor comes from a human donor in a cohort sampled during active COVID-19. CDR3 amino acids: CASSLWENEQFF. The CDR3 coding sequence is TGTGCCAGCAGCTTGTGGGAGAATGAGCAGTTCTTC.